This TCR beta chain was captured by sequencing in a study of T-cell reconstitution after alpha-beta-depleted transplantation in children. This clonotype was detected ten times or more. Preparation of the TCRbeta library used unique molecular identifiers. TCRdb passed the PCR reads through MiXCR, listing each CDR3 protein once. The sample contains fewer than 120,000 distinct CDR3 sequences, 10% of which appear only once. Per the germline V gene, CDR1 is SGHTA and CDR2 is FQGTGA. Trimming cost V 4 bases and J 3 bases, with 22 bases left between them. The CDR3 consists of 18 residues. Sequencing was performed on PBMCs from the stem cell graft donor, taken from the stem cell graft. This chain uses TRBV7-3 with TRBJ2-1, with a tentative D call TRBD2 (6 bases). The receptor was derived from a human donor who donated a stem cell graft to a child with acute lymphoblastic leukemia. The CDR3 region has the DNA TGTGCCAGCAGCTCCCAGGGTACGACGGGAGTTGGCTACAATGAGCAGTTCTTC. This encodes CASSSQGTTGVGYNEQFF.